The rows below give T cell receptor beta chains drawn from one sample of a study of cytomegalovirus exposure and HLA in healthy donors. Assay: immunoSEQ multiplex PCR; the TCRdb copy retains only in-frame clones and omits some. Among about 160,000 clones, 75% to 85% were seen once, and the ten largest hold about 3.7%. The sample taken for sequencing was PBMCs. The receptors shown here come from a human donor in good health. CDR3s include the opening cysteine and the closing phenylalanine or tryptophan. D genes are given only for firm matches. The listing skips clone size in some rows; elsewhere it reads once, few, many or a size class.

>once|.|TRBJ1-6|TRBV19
TGTGCCAGTAGCACCCTCTTTGAGGGTGGCGGTTCACCCCTCCACTTT
CASSTLFEGGGSPLHF
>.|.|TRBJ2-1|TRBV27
TGTGCCAGCAGAAAAGCGGCAAGCTCCTACAATGAGCAGTTCTTC
CASRKAASSYNEQFF
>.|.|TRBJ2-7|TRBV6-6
TGTGCCAGCAGTTATTCCACCGGGACACCTGGATACGAGCAGTACTTC
CASSYSTGTPGYEQYF
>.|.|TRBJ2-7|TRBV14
TGTGCCAGCAGCCAAGTTCGCGAGCAGTACTTC
CASSQVREQYF
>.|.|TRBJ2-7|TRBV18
TGTGCCAGCTCAAACGGGGGTGGGAAGAACTACGAGCAGTACTTC
CASSNGGGKNYEQYF
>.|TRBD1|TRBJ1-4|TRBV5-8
TGTGCCAGCAGCCCGGGAGCAGAGGCGACAGGGAGATATGAAAAACTGTTTTTT
CASSPGAEATGRYEKLFF
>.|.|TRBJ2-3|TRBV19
TGTGCCAGTAGTAGACGGAGGGCCGGCACAGATACGCAGTATTTT
CASSRRRAGTDTQYF
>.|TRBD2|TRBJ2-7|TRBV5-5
TGTGCCAGCAGCCCGGGACTAGCGGGCCCGAGCTCCTACGAGCAGTACTTC
CASSPGLAGPSSYEQYF
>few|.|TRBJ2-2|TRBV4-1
TGCGCCAGCAGCCTCGCGACTACATGGGGCGGGGAGCTGTTTTTT
CASSLATTWGGELFF
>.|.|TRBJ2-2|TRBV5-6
TGTGCCAGCAGAATGTTGGGGGGTGACACCGGGGAGCTGTTTTTT
CASRMLGGDTGELFF
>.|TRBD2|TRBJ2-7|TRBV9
TGTGCCAGCAGCGGCAGCGGGAGTGGCTACGAGCAGTACTTC
CASSGSGSGYEQYF
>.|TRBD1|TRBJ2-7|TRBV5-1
TGCGCCAGCAGCGCCCGACAGGGTCTATTATACGAGCAGTACTTC
CASSARQGLLYEQYF
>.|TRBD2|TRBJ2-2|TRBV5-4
TGTGCCAGCAGAGAATGGACTAGAAGTACCGGGGAGCTGTTTTTT
CASREWTRSTGELFF
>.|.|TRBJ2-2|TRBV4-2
TGTGCCAGCAGCCAAGAGGACAGACACACCGGGGAGCTGTTTTTT
CASSQEDRHTGELFF
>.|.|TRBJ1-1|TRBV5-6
TGTGCCAGCAGCTGGGGACAGAACACTGAAGCTTTCTTT
CASSWGQNTEAFF
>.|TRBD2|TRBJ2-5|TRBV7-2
TGTGCCAGCAGCCCGACCCTCAGCGGGAGGAAGACCCAGTACTTC
CASSPTLSGRKTQYF
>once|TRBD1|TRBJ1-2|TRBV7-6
TGTGCCAGCAGCTTAGGGACAGGGGGCAACGGCTACACCTTC
CASSLGTGGNGYTF
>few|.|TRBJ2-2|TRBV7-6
TGTGCCAGCAGCTCATCGACAGATCCGGGCACCGGGGAGCTGTTTTTT
CASSSSTDPGTGELFF
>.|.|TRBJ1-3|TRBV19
TGTGCCAGTAGTATATTTCATAGCGACCCGGCGATAGCTGGAAACACCATATATTTT
CASSIFHSDPAIAGNTIYF
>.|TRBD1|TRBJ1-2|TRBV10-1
TGCGCCAGCAGTGAGAGGGACAGGGAGGGTTTTAATAACTATGGCTACACCTTC
CASSERDREGFNNYGYTF
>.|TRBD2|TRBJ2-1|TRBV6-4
TGTGCCAGCAGTGACTCTGGGACTAGCGGGACGTCTTTGTTCTTC
CASSDSGTSGTSLFF
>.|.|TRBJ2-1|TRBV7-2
TGTGCCAGCAGCTTAGATCAGGGTGGCAATGAGCAGTTCTTC
CASSLDQGGNEQFF
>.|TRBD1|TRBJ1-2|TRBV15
TGTGCCACCAGCAGAGATGTGGTGAGACAGGGCCTACTGGGCTATGGCTACACCTTC
CATSRDVVRQGLLGYGYTF
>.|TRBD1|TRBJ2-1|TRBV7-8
TGTGCCAGCAGCTTTAACAGACAGGGCGAGTTCTTC
CASSFNRQGEFF
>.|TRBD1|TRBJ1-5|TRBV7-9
TGTGCCAGCAGCTTAGGGGACAGTGCTTATAGCAATCAGCCCCAGCATTTT
CASSLGDSAYSNQPQHF
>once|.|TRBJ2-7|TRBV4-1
TGCGCCAGCAGCCCCGGGGACTCGTTTCCCTACGAGCAGTACTTC
CASSPGDSFPYEQYF
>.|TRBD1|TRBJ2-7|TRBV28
TGTGCCACCACCCGAAGAACAGGGGGCTACGAGCAGTACTTC
CATTRRTGGYEQYF
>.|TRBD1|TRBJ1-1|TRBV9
TGTGCCAGCAGCGTAGGTGAAGGACAGGGAAGCACTGAAGCTTTCTTT
CASSVGEGQGSTEAFF
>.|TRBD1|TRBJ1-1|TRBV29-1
TGCAGCGGAAACAGGGGGCGCGACACTGAAGCTTTCTTT
CSGNRGRDTEAFF
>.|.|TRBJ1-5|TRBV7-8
TGTGCCAGCAGCCCCAGGGCCGACAGGCCTAGCAATCAGCCCCAGCATTTT
CASSPRADRPSNQPQHF
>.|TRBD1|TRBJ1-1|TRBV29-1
TGCAGCGTTCTCCGCAGGGGGCAAAGTTATGGCACTGAAGCTTTCTTT
CSVLRRGQSYGTEAFF
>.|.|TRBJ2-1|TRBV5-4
TGTGCCAGCAGCCCCACTAGGACCGCCAAGTCATACAATGAGCAGTTCTTC
CASSPTRTAKSYNEQFF
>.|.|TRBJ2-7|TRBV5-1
TGCGCCAGCAGCTTGATTGGGGGGGGCAGCGAGCAGTACTTC
CASSLIGGGSEQYF
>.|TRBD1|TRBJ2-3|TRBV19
TGTGCCAGTATAGACAGGGGGAGGAATACGCAGTATTTT
CASIDRGRNTQYF
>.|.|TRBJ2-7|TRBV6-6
TGTGCCAGCACCGGACAGCTCTCCTACGAGCAGTACTTC
CASTGQLSYEQYF
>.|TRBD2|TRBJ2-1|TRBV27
TGTGCCAGCAGTTTAAAGGGGAGGGATGAGCAGTTCTTC
CASSLKGRDEQFF
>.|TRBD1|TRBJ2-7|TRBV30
TGTGCCTGGAGTGTACAGGGGTTGGAGCAGTACTTC
CAWSVQGLEQYF
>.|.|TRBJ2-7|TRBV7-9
TGTTCCAGCAACCGAGGGCTCTACGAGCAGTACTTC
CSSNRGLYEQYF
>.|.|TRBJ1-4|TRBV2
TGTGCCAGCGGATATTCTGGACAGTCCCCTGAAAAACTGTTTTTT
CASGYSGQSPEKLFF
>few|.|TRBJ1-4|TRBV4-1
TGCGCCAGCAGCCTAAGCGCTAGTAATGAAAAACTGTTTTTT
CASSLSASNEKLFF
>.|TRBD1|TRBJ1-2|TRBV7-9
TGTGCCAGCAGCCAGGGGACAGTCAACTATGGCTACACCTTC
CASSQGTVNYGYTF
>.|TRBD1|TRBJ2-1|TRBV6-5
TGTGCCAGCAGCCGGGACAGGGTAGCTGGTGGTGAGCAGTTCTTC
CASSRDRVAGGEQFF
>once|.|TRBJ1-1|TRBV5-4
TGTGCCAGCAGCCTAGACGAGAACACTGAAGCTTTCTTT
CASSLDENTEAFF
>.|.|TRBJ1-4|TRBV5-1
TGCGCCAGCAGCTTCGGGCAGGGGATTGGTCGGGAAAAACTGTTTTTT
CASSFGQGIGREKLFF
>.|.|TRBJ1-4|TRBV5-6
TGTGCCAGCAGCTCTAACAGGAGACCTAATGAAAAACTGTTTTTT
CASSSNRRPNEKLFF
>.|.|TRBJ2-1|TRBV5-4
TGTGCCAGCAGCTTGGCCCCAGAGGCCTACAATGAGCAGTTCTTC
CASSLAPEAYNEQFF
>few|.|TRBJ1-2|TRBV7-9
TGTGCCAGCAGCTTAGGTCCGGCGGGGATTTTAGACACCTTC
CASSLGPAGILDTF
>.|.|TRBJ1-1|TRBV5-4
TGTGCCAGCAGCTTGTATGGAGGGAACACTGAAGCTTTCTTT
CASSLYGGNTEAFF
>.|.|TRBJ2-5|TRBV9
TGTGCCAGCAGCCTATCGGTGGGTATGGGGCAGGAGACCCAGTACTTC
CASSLSVGMGQETQYF
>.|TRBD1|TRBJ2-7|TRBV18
TGTGCCAGCTCACCCGTTTCGGGACAGAGAGCCTACGAGCAGTACTTC
CASSPVSGQRAYEQYF
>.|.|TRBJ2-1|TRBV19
TGTGCCAGTAGTATACAGGTTAACAATGAGCAGTTCTTC
CASSIQVNNEQFF
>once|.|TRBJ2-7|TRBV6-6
TGTGCCAGCAGTTACAATGGGGCCCAGGACGAGCAGTACTTC
CASSYNGAQDEQYF
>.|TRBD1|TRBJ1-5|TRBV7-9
TGTGCCAGCAGCCCGACAGGGGGTCAGCCCCAGCATTTT
CASSPTGGQPQHF
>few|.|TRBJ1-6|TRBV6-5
TGTGCCAGCAGGAGGCCTTTTTCGTCACCCCTCCACTTT
CASRRPFSSPLHF
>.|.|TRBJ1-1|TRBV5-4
TGTGCCAGCAGCGCTGACTCGTGGACTGAAGCTTTCTTT
CASSADSWTEAFF